Presented here are 15 T cell receptor beta chains from one specimen sequenced in a study of blood T cell repertoires in COVID-19. TCRdb keeps only in-frame clones here, not all; method: immunoSEQ multiplex PCR. The sample contains more than 300,000 clones, about 83% of which appear only once. The sequencing sample was made of peripheral blood. These receptors originate from a woman in her fifties or sixties with acute or convalescent COVID-19.

The rearrangement joins TRBV7-9 to TRBJ1-1; tentative D call: TRBD1 (5 bases). The CDR3 loop spans 17 amino acids. V was pared by 3 bases and J by 2 bases, with 19 bases between. CDR1 is SEHNR, CDR2 FQNEAQ, per germline (reference sequence). As DNA, the CDR3 is TGTGCCAGCAGCTTGTATGATGTCTGGGGGGTTAACACTGAAGCTTTCTTT. It codes for CASSLYDVWGVNTEAFF. The full variable domain, completed using reference TRBV7-9 and TRBJ1-1, is DTGVSQNPRHKITKRGQNVTFRCDPISEHNRLYWYRQTLGQGPEFLTYFQNEAQLEKSRLLSDRFSAERPKGSFSTLEIQRTEQGDSAMYLCASSLYDVWGVNTEAFFGQGTRLTVV.

This rearrangement joins TRBV3-1 (or the pseudogene TRBV3-2) to TRBJ1-2, with D unclear. Per germline, CDR1 LGHDT and CDR2 YNNKEL (reference sequence). This CDR3 spans 14 amino acids. Between the trimmed V and J ends, which lost 1 base and 7 bases, there was a span of 13 bases. CDR3 sequence reads: CASSQVGGLFGYTF. The CDR3 DNA reads as TGTGCCAGCAGCCAAGTGGGAGGTCTGTTTGGCTACACCTTC.

The chain joins TRBV18 to TRBJ2-3; the match to TRBD2 covers 8 bases. Germline CDR1 is KGHSH and CDR2 is LQKENI. CDR3 length: 15 amino acids. V lost 6 bases, J lost 6 bases, and 11 bases stayed unmatched. The CDR3 protein is CASSGVAGGVDTQYF. DNA of the CDR3: TGTGCCAGCTCCGGCGTGGCGGGAGGAGTTGATACGCAGTATTTT.

V and J are TRBV9 and TRBJ1-4; D gene uncertain. V was clipped by 0 bases and J by 8 bases, with 8 bases between them. CDR1 is SGDLS, CDR2 YYNGEE, per germline. The CDR3 is 13 amino acids. The CDR3 coding sequence is TGTGCCAGCAGCGTAGGGCCGGGGGAAAAACTGTTTTTT. Amino acid sequence: CASSVGPGEKLFF.

This chain links TRBV5-1 with TRBJ2-6, with 10 bases identical to TRBD1. The junction had 7 bases not matched to a gene; V was cut back by 6 bases and J by 4 bases. The CDR3 loop spans 16 amino acids. Germline V gene data show CDR1 as SGHRS and CDR2 as YFSETQ. The CDR3 protein is CASTPGQGSGANVLTF. In DNA, the CDR3 is TGCGCCAGCACGCCGGGACAGGGGTCGGGGGCCAACGTCCTGACTTTC.

The gene calls are TRBV30 and TRBJ1-1, with 10 bases aligning to TRBD1. The CDR3 contains 14 residues. The V segment lost 2 bases and the J segment 3 bases; nucleotides outside the gene matches: 3. The germline V gene encodes CDR1 GTSNPN and CDR2 SVGIG (reference sequence). This CDR3 is CAWSLGQGDTEAFF. As DNA, the CDR3 is TGTGCCTGGAGTCTCGGACAGGGGGACACTGAAGCTTTCTTT.

The V gene is TRBV7-2, the J gene TRBJ1-6, with 9 bases that match TRBD1. J lost 8 bases, V lost 8 bases, and 13 bases had no gene match. Germline loops: CDR1 SGHTA, CDR2 FQGNSA. This CDR3 comprises 16 residues. The CDR3 bases are TGTGCCAGCGTAGGCCACTCGGGACAGGGTTATTCACCCCTCCACTTT. It codes for CASVGHSGQGYSPLHF.

The chain combines TRBV5-1 with TRBJ2-1, with D unresolved. This CDR3 has 12 amino acids. Germline V CDR1 and CDR2: SGHRS, YFSETQ. V lost 3 bases, J lost 7 bases, and 8 bases lay in between. The DNA for the CDR3 is TGCGCCAGCAGCTATTCTAGAAATGAGCAGTTCTTC. Amino acid sequence: CASSYSRNEQFF.

The gene calls are TRBV27 and TRBJ2-7; 9 positions match TRBD1. CDR1 is MNHEY, CDR2 SMNVEV, per germline (reference sequence). This CDR3 is built from 14 residues. Unmatched junction bases numbered 6, after V lost 3 bases and J lost 6 bases. CDR3 coding DNA: TGTGCCAGCAGTTTCGGACAGGGGCCCCTCGAGCAGTACTTC. Protein: CASSFGQGPLEQYF.

The J gene is TRBJ2-1, the V gene TRBV30; weak D call: TRBD1 (5 bases). The CDR3 runs 10 residues. Trimming stripped 5 bases from V and 14 bases from J, with 13 bases between. Germline lookup yields CDR1 GTSNPN and CDR2 SVGIG (reference sequence). The CDR3 bases are TGTGCCTGGGGAAGGGGCTTGGAGTTCTTC. Amino acid sequence: CAWGRGLEFF. Complete variable domain (other parts from reference TRBV30 and TRBJ2-1): SQTIHQWPATLVQPVGSPLSLECTVEGTSNPNLYWYRQAAGRGLQLLFYSVGIGQISSEVPQNLSASRPQDRQFILSSKKLLLSDSGFYLCAWGRGLEFFGPGTRLTVL.

The chain carries TRBV18 and TRBJ2-5; TRBD2 matches at 8 bases. Germline V gene lookup returns CDR1 KGHSH and CDR2 LQKENI. The CDR3 covers 14 residues. The ends lost 6 bases at V and 5 bases at J; junction bases unmatched: 8. The CDR3 sequence: CASSPGTREETQYF. CDR3 sequence (DNA): TGTGCCAGCTCCCCAGGGACTAGGGAGGAGACCCAGTACTTC.

The chain recombines TRBV5-1 with TRBJ1-6, with a possible D match to TRBD1 (6 bases). The CDR3 contains 15 residues. Germline V gives CDR1 SGHRS, CDR2 YFSETQ. V lost 4 bases and J lost 4, with 12 bases in between. The chain's CDR3 is CASSPITGYNSPLHF. Here the CDR3 DNA reads TGCGCCAGCAGCCCCATAACAGGGTATAATTCACCCCTCCACTTT.

The genes are TRBV6-5 and TRBJ2-7; TRBD2 matches at 9 bases. Germline CDR1 MNHEY, CDR2 SVGAGI. This CDR3 has 15 amino acids. J gave up 6 bases and V 0 bases, and 6 bases lay outside the gene matches. The CDR3 bases are TGTGCCAGCAGTTACTCTGCCCTAGCGGGAAGCGAGCAGTACTTC. Its translation is CASSYSALAGSEQYF.

V gene TRBV5-1 combines with J gene TRBJ2-3; TRBD2 is a possible D gene (5 bases). The CDR3 is made up of 16 amino acids. Germline V gene sequence: CDR1 SGHRS, CDR2 YFSETQ. V was trimmed by 4 bases and J by 3 bases, leaving 18 bases between them. CDR3 in DNA: TGCGCCAGCAGCAGCGGAGTGGCCCTGATTACAGATACGCAGTATTTT. Residues: CASSSGVALITDTQYF.

This rearrangement joins TRBV29-1 to TRBJ2-1, with 9 bases fitting TRBD2. The CDR3 has 20 residues. V dropped 5 bases and J dropped 0; count of bases not matched to a gene: 20. Per the germline V gene, CDR1 is SQVTM and CDR2 is ANQGSEA. The CDR3 sequence: CSVPQIGAGGQQSSYNEQFF. Written as DNA, the CDR3 is TGCAGCGTTCCGCAAATTGGAGCGGGAGGACAACAAAGCTCCTACAATGAGCAGTTCTTC.